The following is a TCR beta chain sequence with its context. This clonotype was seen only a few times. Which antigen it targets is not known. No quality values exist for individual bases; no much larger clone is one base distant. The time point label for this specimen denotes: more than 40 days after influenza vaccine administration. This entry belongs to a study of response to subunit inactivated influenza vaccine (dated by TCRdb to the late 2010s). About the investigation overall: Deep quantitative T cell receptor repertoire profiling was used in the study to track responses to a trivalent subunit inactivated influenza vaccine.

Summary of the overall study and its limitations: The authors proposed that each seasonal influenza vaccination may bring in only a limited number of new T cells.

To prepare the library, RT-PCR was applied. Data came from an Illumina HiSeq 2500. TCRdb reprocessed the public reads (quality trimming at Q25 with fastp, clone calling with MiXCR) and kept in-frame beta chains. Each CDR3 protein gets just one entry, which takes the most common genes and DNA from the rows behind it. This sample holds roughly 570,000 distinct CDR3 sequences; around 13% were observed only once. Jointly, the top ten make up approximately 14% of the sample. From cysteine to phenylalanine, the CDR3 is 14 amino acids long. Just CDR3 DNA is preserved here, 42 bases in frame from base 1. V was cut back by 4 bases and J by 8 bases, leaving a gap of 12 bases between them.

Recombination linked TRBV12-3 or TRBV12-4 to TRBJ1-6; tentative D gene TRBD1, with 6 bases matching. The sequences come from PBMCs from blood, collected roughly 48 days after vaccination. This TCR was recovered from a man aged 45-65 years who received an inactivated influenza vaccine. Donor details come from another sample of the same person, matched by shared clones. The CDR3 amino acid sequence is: CASSWGQTHSPLHF. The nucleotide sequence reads TGTGCCAGCAGTTGGGGGCAAACTCATTCACCCCTCCACTTT.